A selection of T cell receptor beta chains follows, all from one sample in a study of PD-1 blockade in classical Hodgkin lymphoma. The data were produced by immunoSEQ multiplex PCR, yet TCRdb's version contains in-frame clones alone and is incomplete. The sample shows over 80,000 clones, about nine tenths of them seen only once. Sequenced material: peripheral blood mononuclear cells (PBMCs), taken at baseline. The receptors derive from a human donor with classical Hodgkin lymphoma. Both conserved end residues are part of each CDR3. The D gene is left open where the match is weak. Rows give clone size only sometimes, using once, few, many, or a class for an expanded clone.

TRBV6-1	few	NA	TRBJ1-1	CASPGHLNTEAFF	TGTGCCAGCCCGGGACACCTGAACACTGAAGCTTTCTTT
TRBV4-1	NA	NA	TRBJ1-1	CASSPPKAGNTEAFF	TGCGCCAGCAGCCCGCCCAAGGCAGGGAACACTGAAGCTTTCTTT
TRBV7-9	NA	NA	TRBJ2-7	CASSSPIGLFYEQYF	TGTGCCAGCAGCTCCCCGATTGGGTTATTCTACGAGCAGTACTTC
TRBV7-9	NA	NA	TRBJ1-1	CASSRDQGSTEAFF	TGTGCCAGCAGCCGAGACCAGGGGAGCACTGAAGCTTTCTTT
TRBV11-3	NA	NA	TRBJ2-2	CASSLGAVNTGELFF	TGTGCCAGCAGCTTAGGAGCCGTAAACACCGGGGAGCTGTTTTTT
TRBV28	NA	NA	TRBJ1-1	CASSLEGKAFF	TGTGCCAGCAGTTTAGAGGGTAAAGCTTTCTTT
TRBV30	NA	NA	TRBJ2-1	CAWSGSKRDNEQFF	TGTGCCTGGAGTGGCTCAAAGCGGGACAATGAGCAGTTCTTC
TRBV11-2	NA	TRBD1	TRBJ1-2	CASSMIQGGNYGYTF	TGTGCCAGCAGCATGATACAGGGGGGCAACTATGGCTACACCTTC
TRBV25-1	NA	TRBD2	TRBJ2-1	CASSDGVGRERYNEQFF	TGTGCCAGCAGTGATGGGGTAGGGCGGGAGAGGTACAATGAGCAGTTCTTC
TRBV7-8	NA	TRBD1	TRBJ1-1	CASSLAGTGVITEAFF	TGTGCCAGCAGCTTAGCAGGGACAGGGGTTATCACTGAAGCTTTCTTT
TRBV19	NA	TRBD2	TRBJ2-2	CASSIVLSRAGTSGRVNTGELFF	TGTGCCAGTAGTATAGTCCTCTCGCGCGCCGGGACTAGCGGGAGGGTGAACACCGGGGAGCTGTTTTTT
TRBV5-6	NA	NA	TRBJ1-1	CASSLPDRRAEAFF	TGTGCCAGCAGCTTACCGGACAGAAGAGCTGAAGCTTTCTTT
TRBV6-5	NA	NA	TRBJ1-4	CASSTGGELFF	TGTGCCAGCAGTACTGGGGGGGAACTGTTTTTT
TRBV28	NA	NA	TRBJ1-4	CASSFFRQTTNEKLFF	TGTGCCAGCAGTTTTTTTAGACAGACAACTAATGAAAAACTGTTTTTT
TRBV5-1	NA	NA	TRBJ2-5	CASSSRDSETETQYF	TGCGCCAGCAGCTCGCGGGACAGTGAGACAGAGACCCAGTACTTC
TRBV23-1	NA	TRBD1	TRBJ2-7	CASSQSRGTGVLFTYEQYF	TGCGCCAGCAGTCAATCGAGGGGGACAGGGGTTCTGTTTACCTACGAGCAGTACTTC
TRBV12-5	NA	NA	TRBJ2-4	CASGLGRDGDIQYF	TGTGCTAGTGGTTTGGGCAGGGACGGAGACATTCAGTACTTC
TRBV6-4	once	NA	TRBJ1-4	CASSARPLGRGEKLFF	TGTGCCAGCAGTGCCCGACCCCTCGGGCGAGGGGAAAAACTGTTTTTT
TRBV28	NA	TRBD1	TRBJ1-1	CASSLQWTGVNTEAFF	TGTGCCAGCAGTTTGCAATGGACAGGGGTGAACACTGAAGCTTTCTTT
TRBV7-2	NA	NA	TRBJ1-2	CASSFAGWDGYTF	TGTGCCAGCAGCTTTGCCGGGTGGGATGGCTACACCTTC
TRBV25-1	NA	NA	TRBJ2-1	CASSEGGHEQFF	TGTGCCAGCAGTGAAGGAGGGCATGAGCAGTTCTTC
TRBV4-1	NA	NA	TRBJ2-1	CASSQAALAISNNEQFF	TGCGCCAGCAGCCAAGCTGCCCTAGCAATCTCGAACAATGAGCAGTTCTTC
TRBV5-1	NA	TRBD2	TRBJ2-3	CASSTSGGEGTDTQYF	TGCGCCAGCAGCACTAGCGGAGGGGAGGGCACAGATACGCAGTATTTT
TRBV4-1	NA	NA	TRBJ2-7	CASSQEGSQARIYEQYF	TGCGCCAGCAGCCAAGAAGGGTCCCAGGCGAGAATCTACGAGCAGTACTTC
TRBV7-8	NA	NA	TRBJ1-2	CASSPDAAGSYTF	TGTGCCAGCAGTCCAGACGCGGCGGGGAGCTACACCTTC
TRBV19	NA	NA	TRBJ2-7	CASSIRERFYEQYF	TGTGCCAGTAGTATAAGGGAACGCTTCTACGAGCAGTACTTC
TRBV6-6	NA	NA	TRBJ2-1	CAVKRLAVSEQFF	TGTGCCGTCAAGCGCCTAGCCGTAAGCGAGCAGTTCTTC
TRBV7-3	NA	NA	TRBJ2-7	CASSPTTSHGYEQYF	TGTGCCAGCAGCCCGACCACAAGTCACGGCTACGAGCAGTACTTC
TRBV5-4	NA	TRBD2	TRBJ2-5	CASSQPIAGSQETQYF	TGTGCCAGCAGCCAGCCTATAGCGGGAAGCCAAGAGACCCAGTACTTC
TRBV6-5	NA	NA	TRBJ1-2	CASSRYEERLHGYTF	TGTGCCAGCAGTAGGTACGAGGAACGGCTCCATGGCTACACCTTC
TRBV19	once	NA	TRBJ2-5	CASIDRETQYF	TGTGCCAGTATCGATAGGGAGACCCAGTACTTC
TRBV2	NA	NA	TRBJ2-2	CASSEVGQANTGELFF	TGTGCCAGCAGTGAAGTCGGTCAGGCGAACACCGGGGAGCTGTTTTTT
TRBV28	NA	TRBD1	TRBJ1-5	CASSDPGTGSNQPQHF	TGTGCCAGCAGTGACCCCGGGACAGGTAGCAATCAGCCCCAGCATTTT